Shown below are 18 T cell receptor beta chains from a single sample sequenced in a study of T cell repertoires in cytomegalovirus infection. TCRdb recomputed calls from the reads with MiXCR, one row per CDR3 protein. The data show fewer than 1,000,000 distinct CDR3 sequences, around 30% seen once. These TCRs' antigens remain unknown. Sequenced here: cultured CD8+ T cells from PBMCs, sampled from culture after CMV antigen stimulation. These receptors all stem from a human donor in good health (CMV status not recorded). Some clones in this sample may be carry-over from other donors' samples.

The chain uses TRBV6-2 or TRBV6-3 and TRBJ2-1; no reliable D call. Germline CDR1 and CDR2: MNHEY and SVGEGT. The V end was cut by 6 bases, the J end by 9 bases, with 12 bases between. The length of the CDR3 is 12 residues. CDR3 sequence (DNA): TGTGCCAGCAGCCGTGAAGGCACTGAGCAGTTCTTC. It yields the protein CASSREGTEQFF.

Notes on this clonotype: Germline is not matched at one junction end, which may reflect a read error. The chain carries TRBV5-3 and TRBJ2-7, with TRBD1 as a possible D gene (6 bases). TRBV5-3 belongs to the ORF category, with a function that is uncertain. The CDR3 is made up of 14 amino acids. The CDR3 DNA reads as TGTGCCAGCAGCTTGGACCGGGACAACTACGAGCAGTACTTC. Translated, it gives CASSLDRDNYEQYF.

V gene TRBV6-2 or TRBV6-3 combines with J gene TRBJ2-7; a weak D match, TRBD1 (6 bases). This CDR3 is 15 amino acids long. Trimming stripped 4 bases from V and 9 bases from J, with 22 bases between. From germline, CDR1 is MNHEY and CDR2 SVGEGT. CDR3 sequence reads: CASSLPGAYRWGQYV. CDR3 nucleotides: TGTGCCAGCAGTTTGCCAGGGGCCTATCGATGGGGGCAGTACGTC.

A few counts support this clonotype. The chain recombines TRBV6-2 or TRBV6-3 with TRBJ1-6; D is possibly TRBD1 (6 bases). Germline CDR1 MNHEY, CDR2 SVGEGT. The CDR3 spans 14 residues. V gave up 0 bases and J gave up 10 bases, with 10 bases separating them. CDR3 sequence reads: CASSYSGTRSPLHF. The CDR3 DNA reads TGTGCCAGCAGTTACTCGGGGACACGCTCACCCCTCCACTTT.

There are a few counts of this clonotype. The chain combines TRBV9 with TRBJ2-7; 8 nucleotides line up with TRBD1. Germline CDR1 SGDLS, CDR2 YYNGEE. This CDR3 contains 15 residues. V lost 6 bases to trimming and J lost 5 bases; unmatched junction nucleotides: 13. The CDR3 coding sequence is TGTGCCAGCACCCCTTCCCCAGGGGGCAGAAACGAGCAGTACTTC. Encoded protein: CASTPSPGGRNEQYF.

This clonotype came up many times. J is TRBJ2-3 and V is TRBV7-3; 13 bases line up with TRBD2. CDR3 length equals 16 residues. CDR1 and CDR2 (germline): SGHTA, FQGTGA. The V segment lost 3 bases and the J segment 4 bases; nucleotides outside the gene matches: 4. The CDR3 here is CASSFGTSGVADTQYF. CDR3 nucleotides: TGTGCCAGCAGCTTCGGGACTAGCGGGGTCGCAGATACGCAGTATTTT.

This clonotype has a handful of counts. The genes are TRBV15 and TRBJ2-5, with D maybe TRBD1 (6 bases). CDR3 length equals 15 residues. CDR1 is LNHNV and CDR2 is YYDKDF in the germline V gene (reference sequence). Trimming took off 8 bases at V and 0 bases at J, with 16 bases between the two ends. The CDR3 region has the DNA TGTGCCACCTCGGCAAGCAGGGGAAACCAAGAGACCCAGTACTTC. It encodes CATSASRGNQETQYF. The complete variable domain, with remaining parts taken from reference TRBV15 and TRBJ2-5, reads DAMVIQNPRYQVTQFGKPVTLSCSQTLNHNVMYWYQQKSSQAPKLLFHYYDKDFNNEADTPDNFQSRRPNTSFCFLDIRSPGLGDTAMYLCATSASRGNQETQYFGPGTRLLVL.

This clonotype was seen only a few times. This chain links TRBV28 with TRBJ2-2; no firm D call. The ends were cut back, 5 bases at V and 0 bases at J, with 10 bases in the middle. Germline lookup yields CDR1 MDHEN and CDR2 SYDVKM. This CDR3 is built from 15 residues. The CDR3 sequence is CASSHPTSNTGELFF. CDR3 in DNA: TGTGCCAGCAGTCACCCAACATCGAACACCGGGGAGCTGTTTTTT.

V usage is TRBV20-1 and J usage is TRBJ1-5; D gene unclear. V lost 3 bases to trimming and J lost 3 bases, with 12 bases between them. Germline V gene sequence: CDR1 DFQATT, CDR2 SNEGSKA (reference sequence). This CDR3 has 14 amino acids. The CDR3 loop reads CSASTEEANQPQHF. DNA for the CDR3: TGCAGTGCTAGTACCGAGGAAGCCAATCAGCCCCAGCATTTT.

On this clonotype: One end of the junction fails to match germline, which may point to a read error. This chain joins TRBV5-1 and TRBJ2-1; TRBD2 agrees at 12 bases. Germline V gene data show CDR1 as SGHRS and CDR2 as YFSETQ. The CDR3 runs to 15 residues. The CDR3 spells CASSLAGGLRNEQFF. DNA of the CDR3: TGTGCCAGCTCCCTAGCGGGGGGGCTGAGGAATGAGCAGTTCTTC.

The V call is TRBV6-2 or TRBV6-3, the J call TRBJ2-3, with D perhaps being TRBD1 or TRBD2 (5 bases each). The length of the CDR3 is 15 residues. CDR1 is MNHEY, CDR2 SVGEGT, per germline. V gave up 6 bases and J gave up 2 bases, with 15 bases separating them. In DNA form, the CDR3 reads TGTGCCAGCAGCCAGGGACCCACTCCCACAGATACGCAGTATTTT. Translated, it gives CASSQGPTPTDTQYF.

This chain connects TRBV6-1 to TRBJ2-3, with 10 bases fitting TRBD2. Germline loops: CDR1 MNHNS, CDR2 SASEGT. CDR3 length equals 19 residues. V shed 3 bases and J 1 base; nucleotides not matched to a gene: 13. The chain's CDR3 is CASSEIPAPGTSGTDTQYF. The CDR3, as DNA: TGTGCCAGCAGTGAGATACCTGCTCCCGGGACTAGCGGCACAGATACGCAGTATTTT.

This clonotype has a handful of counts. The CDR3 loop is CSARVSREGGGSYNSPLHF. The CDR3 region has the DNA TGCAGTGCTAGAGTTTCGAGGGAAGGTGGGGGCTCCTATAATTCACCCCTCCACTTT. The chain combines TRBV20-1 with TRBJ1-6; possible D gene TRBD1, 5 bases. The CDR3 has 19 residues. Germline values: CDR1 DFQATT, CDR2 SNEGSKA (reference sequence). V lost 1 base to trimming and J lost 0 bases, with 19 bases between them.

This clonotype has a single count. This sequence joins TRBV25-1 and TRBJ2-2, with D perhaps being TRBD1 or TRBD2 (5 bases each). V lost 8 bases, J lost 3 bases, and 10 bases lay in between. Germline V gives CDR1 MGHDK, CDR2 SYGVNS. The CDR3 contains 13 residues. CDR3: CASGGRYTGELFF. CDR3 in DNA: TGTGCCAGCGGGGGTCGGTACACCGGGGAGCTGTTTTTT. Looking up the rest from reference TRBV25-1 and TRBJ2-2 gives the full variable domain: EADIYQTPRYLVIGTGKKITLECSQTMGHDKMYWYQQDPGMELHLIHYSYGVNSTEKGDLSSESTVSRIRTEHFPLTLESARPSHTSQYLCASGGRYTGELFFGEGSRLTVL.

This clonotype has only a few counts. The rearrangement links TRBV6-5 to TRBJ1-2; 9 bases agree with TRBD1. V lost 4 bases, J lost 3 bases, and 12 bases stayed unmatched. The CDR3 is made up of 17 amino acids. CDR1 and CDR2 (germline): MNHEY, SVGAGI. The chain's CDR3 is CASSSWSHRGRHYGYTF. CDR3 bases: TGTGCCAGCAGTTCATGGTCACACAGGGGGCGGCACTATGGCTACACCTTC.

This clonotype showed up just once. The gene calls are TRBV28 and TRBJ2-5; 7 bases are shared with TRBD1. CDR1 and CDR2 from the germline V gene are MDHEN and SYDVKM. This CDR3 comprises 14 residues. V was clipped by 4 bases and J by 5 bases; unmatched bases: 7. Written as DNA, the CDR3 is TGTGCCAGCAGTTCGAAACAGGGGTGGGAGACCCAGTACTTC. Amino acids: CASSSKQGWETQYF.

This clonotype was detected a few times. CDR3 nucleotides: TGTGCCAGCACCGACGGGGCTTACACTGAAGCTTTCTTT. Protein sequence: CASTDGAYTEAFF. V and J are TRBV12-3 or TRBV12-4 and TRBJ1-1; perhaps TRBD1 as D (5 bases). V dropped 7 bases and J dropped 3 bases, with 12 bases sitting between them. The CDR3 has 13 residues.

This clonotype has a count of ten or more. The V call is TRBV12-3 or TRBV12-4, the J call TRBJ2-3, with TRBD1 as a possible D gene (6 bases). This CDR3 has 14 amino acids. V lost 3 bases and J 1 base, leaving 8 bases between the germline ends. The CDR3 here is CASSFGGGTDTQYF. CDR3 DNA sequence: TGTGCCAGCAGTTTTGGGGGCGGCACAGATACGCAGTATTTT.